The present TCR beta chain was sequenced within a study of long-term antiretroviral therapy in people with HIV (dated by TCRdb to 2021 to 2024). About the study as a whole: The earliest samples were collected about a decade before the 2015 WHO recommendation for immediate ART, when ART was typically delayed until CD4 counts fell. No cross-contamination during QIAcube processing was shown when test extractions of a monoclonal T-cell line were performed alongside fewer than 35 polyclonal samples. About two fifths of the roughly 30 participants with HIV were female. A retrospective serial study tested whether changes in peripheral blood TRB repertoire composition and diversity were associated with ART initiation and durable HIV suppression. A total of approximately 200 cryopreserved PBMC samples came from 25 to 35 adults with confirmed HIV infection and were collected serially over a mean of roughly six years (range 1-12). The research as a whole found: ART initiation was associated with a significant increase in TRB diversity, but diversity stayed significantly below transplant donor controls even after long-term ART. HIV repertoires had narrower CDR3 length ranges than controls, and the network structure suggested an antigen-experienced repertoire that shifted only slightly toward naive after ART. Expanded TRB clones identified before ART initiation dominated the repertoire across all time points, though the dominance fluctuated and decreased in many PLHIV after ART. Because pre-ART samples had limited cell numbers, unsorted PBMC were profiled rather than sorted CD4+ and CD8+ T cells. The samples span the years 2004 to 2017, and the ART regimens used at that time may not be as effective as current regimens. Because PBMC availability was limited, only the TCR beta chain was sequenced, with no alpha chain pairing. Inferences about post-ART repertoire changes were limited because no data were available on ART adherence, viral resistance or therapy changes.

Participants were included only if at least one PBMC sample before ART initiation and at least two post-ART samples were available. Every participant with HIV received treatment in the United States of America. Before DNA extraction, cryopreserved samples of 1-10 million PBMC were thawed and then washed. At the time of the earliest PBMC sample for each participant with HIV, ages ranged from roughly 23 to 60 years. PBMC samples from each participant spanned 1-4 timepoints before ART initiation and 2-8 timepoints after ART initiation, with a median of 7 samples. Serial HIV viral load, CD4+ T-cell count, ART history and demographic data were obtained for every participant. Using a Qiagen kit on a QIAcube, genomic DNA was extracted from unsorted PBMC, with samples processed in batches of 12. On this clone: Its binding antigen is unknown. No per-base quality is available; no much larger clone lies one base away.

The immunoSEQ hsTCRB v3.0 assay was used at survey level resolution to sequence the TRB variable region. A depth of roughly 35,000-55,000 T-cell genomes per sample was targeted for TRB sequencing. An Illumina MiSeq with a v3 150-cycle kit was used to sequence the pooled TRB libraries. The source study handled its data this way. Repertoire analysis was performed in R inside a reproducible Nextflow workflow that covered QC, data transformation and analysis. Custom analyses were implemented in LymphoSeq2, an R package for AIRR-Seq data exploration. After excluding several samples that yielded fewer than 5000 total TRB sequences, roughly 190 HIV repertoires remained for analysis. Among the roughly 190 retained HIV repertoires, 55 to 65 were collected before ART initiation and approximately 130 were collected after ART initiation. Each repertoire was downsampled to 5000 TRB nucleotide sequences, and summary statistics were averaged across 100 downsampling iterations. Only TRB sequences with CDR3 regions of at least seven amino acids were retained for analysis. Two measures captured diversity: a Shannon entropy-derived clonality score and the Gini coefficient. Repertoire networks linked the top 5000 CDR3 amino acid sequences whenever two sequences differed by an edit distance of one. Antigen specificity groups and MHC restriction were predicted for TRB CDR3 amino acid sequences with GLIPH2. To flag known associations with CMV, EBV, HIV or tissue antigens, CDR3 amino acid sequences were compared against VDJdb and McPAS-TCR. Pre-ART, post-ART and control groups were compared with Wilcoxon signed-rank tests and Holm-Bonferroni correction. The table comes from immuneACCESS by way of TCRdb, which keeps in-frame sequences with V and J called. Part of the clones is missing from these tables; in studies checked, under half for an unresolved V gene and the rest for unknown reasons. The V and J calls and clone size were taken over from that table, and D and trimming were inferred from the DNA. The table for this sample lists approximately 25,000 clones; 88% of them were counted only once. The ten most abundant clones make up roughly 5% of the sample.

The receptor's source is a man aged 30 to 45 with HIV. The sequenced sample was unsorted PBMCs, obtained almost 4.6 years after starting antiretroviral therapy.

The CDR3 region has the sequence CASSLNTEAFF. In nucleotides, the sequence is TGTGCCAGCAGCCTGAACACTGAAGCTTTCTTT. The rearranged segments are TRBV11-2 and TRBJ1-1; the D gene is unclear. CDR1 SGHAT and CDR2 FQNNGV were looked up in the germline V gene. The CDR3 has 11 amino acids, counting the end cysteine and phenylalanine. Of all the DNA, just the CDR3 is kept, 33 bases in frame from base 1. Deletion took 5 bases off V and 0 bases off J, with a span of 1 base between the germline ends.